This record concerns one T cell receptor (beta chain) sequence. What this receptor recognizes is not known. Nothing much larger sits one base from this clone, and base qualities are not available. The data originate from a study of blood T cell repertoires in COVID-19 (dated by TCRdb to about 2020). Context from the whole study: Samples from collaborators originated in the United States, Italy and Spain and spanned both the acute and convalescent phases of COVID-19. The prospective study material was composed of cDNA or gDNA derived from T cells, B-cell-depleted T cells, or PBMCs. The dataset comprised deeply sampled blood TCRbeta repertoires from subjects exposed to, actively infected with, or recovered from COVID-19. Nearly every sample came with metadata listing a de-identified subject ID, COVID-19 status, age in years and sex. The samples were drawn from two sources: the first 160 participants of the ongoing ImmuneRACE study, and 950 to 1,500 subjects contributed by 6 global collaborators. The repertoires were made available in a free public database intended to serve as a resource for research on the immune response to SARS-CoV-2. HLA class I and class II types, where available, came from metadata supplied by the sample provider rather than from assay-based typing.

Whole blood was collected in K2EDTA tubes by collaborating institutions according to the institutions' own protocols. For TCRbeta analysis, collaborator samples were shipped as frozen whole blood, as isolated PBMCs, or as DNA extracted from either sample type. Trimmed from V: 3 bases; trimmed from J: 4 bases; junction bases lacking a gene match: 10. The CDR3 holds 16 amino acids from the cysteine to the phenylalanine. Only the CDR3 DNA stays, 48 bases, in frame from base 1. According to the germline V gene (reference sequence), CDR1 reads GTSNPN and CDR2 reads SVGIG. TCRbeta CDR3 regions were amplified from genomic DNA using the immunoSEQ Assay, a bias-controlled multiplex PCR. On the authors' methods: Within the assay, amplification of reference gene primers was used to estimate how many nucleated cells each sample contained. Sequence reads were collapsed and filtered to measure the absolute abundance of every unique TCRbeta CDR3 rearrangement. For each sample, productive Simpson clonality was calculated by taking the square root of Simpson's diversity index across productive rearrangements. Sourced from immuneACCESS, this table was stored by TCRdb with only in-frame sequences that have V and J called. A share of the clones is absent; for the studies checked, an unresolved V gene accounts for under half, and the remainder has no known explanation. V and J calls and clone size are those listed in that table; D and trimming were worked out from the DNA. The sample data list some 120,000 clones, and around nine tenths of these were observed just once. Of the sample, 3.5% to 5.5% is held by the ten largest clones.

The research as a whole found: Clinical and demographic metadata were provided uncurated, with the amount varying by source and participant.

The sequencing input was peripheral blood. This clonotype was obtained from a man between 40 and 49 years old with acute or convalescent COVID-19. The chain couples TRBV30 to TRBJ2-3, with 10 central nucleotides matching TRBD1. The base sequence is TGTGCCTGGAGCCAATGGGACAGGGGTCGGGCAGATACGCAGTATTTT. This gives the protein CAWSQWDRGRADTQYF.